This entry lists 3 T cell receptor beta chains sequenced from one sample in a study of T cell responses to AZD1222 COVID-19 vaccine. Using immunoSEQ multiplex PCR, the repertoire was profiled, and TCRdb retains in-frame clones only, with some absent. In the table there are fewer than 250,000 clones, 92% of which are singletons. The sequences come from peripheral blood, collected on day 0 of AZD1222 vaccination. The source of these receptors is an adult in good health.

The genes are TRBV28 and TRBJ2-7, with D maybe TRBD2 (6 bases). V gave up 8 bases and J gave up 0 bases, with 14 bases separating them. The CDR3 is made up of 14 amino acids. CDR1 MDHEN and CDR2 SYDVKM come from the germline V gene. In DNA, the CDR3 is TGTGCCAGCCAAGGTGGAGGGAGCTCCTACGAGCAGTACTTC. It yields the protein CASQGGGSSYEQYF.

This chain connects TRBV29-1 to TRBJ1-1; D may be TRBD1 (6 bases). The CDR3 runs 14 residues. Looked up from germline, CDR1 is SQVTM and CDR2 is ANQGSEA. With 5 bases removed from V and 5 bases from J, the gap between germline ends came to 18 bases. CDR3 protein: CSVPGERFRTEAFF. CDR3 bases: TGCAGCGTTCCAGGGGAAAGGTTTAGGACTGAAGCTTTCTTT.

The chain links TRBV5-1 to TRBJ2-5; 9 nucleotides match TRBD2. The CDR3 runs 14 residues. With V trimmed by 4 bases and J by 5 bases, 6 bases remained unmatched. Germline-derived CDR1 and CDR2 are SGHRS and YFSETQ. The CDR3 sequence is CASSIWTSVETQYF. Written as DNA, the CDR3 is TGCGCCAGCAGCATATGGACTAGCGTGGAGACCCAGTACTTC.